Presented here are 11 T cell receptor beta chains from one specimen sequenced in a study of T cell clusters in autoimmune cytopenias. TRB was amplified from about 250 ng of peripheral blood genomic DNA per sample. Multiplex touch-down PCR amplified TRB using TRB-A and TRB-B pools in one tube. No DNA is given; TCRdb re-called the multiplex PCR reads and lists each CDR3 protein once. The sample has around 7,400 distinct CDR3 sequences. The specimen was peripheral blood. These receptors were obtained from a human donor with an autoimmune cytopenia or autoimmune hepatitis (not recorded which).

The CDR3 spells CASANGPGQANSHSNQPQHF. J is TRBJ1-5 and V is TRBV12-5. In germline, CDR1 is LGHNT, CDR2 FRNRAP. This CDR3 has 20 amino acids.

The chain recombines TRBV14 with TRBJ2-1; the TCRdb D gene call, TRBD2, has no DNA to confirm it. CDR3 size: 13 residues. Germline CDR1 SGHDN, CDR2 FVKESK. The CDR3 here is CASSQVAHGEQFF.

The chain couples TRBV9 to TRBJ2-2. The CDR3 extends over 14 amino acids. Germline loops: CDR1 SGDLS, CDR2 YYNGEE. Here the CDR3 reads CASSVGLSTGELFF. Combining the CDR3 with reference TRBV9 and TRBJ2-2 gives the whole variable domain DSGVTQTPKHLITATGQRVTLRCSPRSGDLSVYWYQQSLDQGLQFLIQYYNGEERAKGNILERFSAQQFPDLHSELNLSSLELGDSALYFCASSVGLSTGELFFGEGSRLTVL.

The chain carries TRBV12-3 or TRBV12-4 and TRBJ2-1. This CDR3 region has 12 residues. This chain's CDR3 is CASSLLSNEQFF.

This chain links TRBV12-3 or TRBV12-4 with TRBJ2-1; TCRdb's D gene call, TRBD2, goes unchecked for lack of DNA. The CDR3 contains 13 residues. The CDR3 reads CASSWGLVNEQFF.

This clonotype registers medium-sized by frequency. V usage is TRBV7-9 and J usage is TRBJ2-1; TCRdb's D call of TRBD1 is untestable without DNA. CDR3 size: 17 residues. Germline V gives CDR1 SEHNR, CDR2 FQNEAQ (reference sequence). The CDR3: CASSPPGADQTYNEQFF.

The J gene is TRBJ1-2, the V gene TRBV7-9; the D call of TRBD1 rests on TCRdb alone, since no DNA is present to check it. Germline V lookup: CDR1 SEHNR, CDR2 FQNEAQ (reference sequence). CDR3 length equals 18 residues. The CDR3 sequence: CASSSTPVDTGTGEGYTF.

This clonotype is deemed medium-sized (0.01 to 0.1%) by its frequency. The rearrangement links TRBV30 to TRBJ1-2; lacking DNA, the TRBD1 call made by TCRdb goes unchecked. Germline V gives CDR1 GTSNPN, CDR2 SVGIG (reference sequence). The CDR3 is 13 amino acids. The CDR3 loop reads CAWRGKEDYGYTF.

V is TRBV7-9 and J is TRBJ2-3; TCRdb proposes TRBD1, but this gene call is untestable without DNA. The CDR3 runs to 16 residues. Germline CDR1 and CDR2: SEHNR and FQNEAQ (reference sequence). The chain's CDR3 is CASSLARVGFGDTQYF.

This clonotype is classed as medium-sized (0.01 to 0.1%) by frequency. V gene TRBV7-9 combines with J gene TRBJ2-7; no DNA is available, so the TRBD2 call from TCRdb remains unchecked. CDR3 length equals 18 residues. Germline-derived CDR1 and CDR2 are SEHNR and FQNEAQ (reference sequence). CDR3 in amino acids: CASSAKGGTSGSVYEQYF.

V usage is TRBV19 and J usage is TRBJ1-4; the D call of TRBD1 rests on TCRdb alone, since no DNA is present to check it. Germline-derived CDR1 and CDR2 are LNHDA and SQIVND (reference sequence). The CDR3 is made up of 14 amino acids. CDR3 sequence reads: CASSQGATNEKLFF.